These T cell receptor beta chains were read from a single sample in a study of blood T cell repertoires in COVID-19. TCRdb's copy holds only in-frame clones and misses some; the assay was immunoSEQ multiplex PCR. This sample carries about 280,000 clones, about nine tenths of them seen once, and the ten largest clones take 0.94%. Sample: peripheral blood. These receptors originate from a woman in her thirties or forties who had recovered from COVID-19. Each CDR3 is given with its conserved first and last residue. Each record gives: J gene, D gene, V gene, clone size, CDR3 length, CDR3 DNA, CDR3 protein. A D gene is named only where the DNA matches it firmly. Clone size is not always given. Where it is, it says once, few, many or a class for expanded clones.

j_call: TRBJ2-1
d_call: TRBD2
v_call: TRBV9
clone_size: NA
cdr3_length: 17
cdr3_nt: TGTGCCAGCAGCGTAGGGCCTAGCGGGAGAAATAACAATGAGCAGTTCTTC
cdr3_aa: CASSVGPSGRNNNEQFF

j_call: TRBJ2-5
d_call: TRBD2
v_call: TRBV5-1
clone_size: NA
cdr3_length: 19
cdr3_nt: TGCGCCAGCAGCTTGACGGCTTCCCCGACTAGCCGCCTGGGGGAGACCCAGTACTTC
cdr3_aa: CASSLTASPTSRLGETQYF

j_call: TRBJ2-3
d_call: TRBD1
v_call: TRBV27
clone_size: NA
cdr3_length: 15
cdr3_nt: TGTGCCAGCAGTTTAGTCGGGACAGCCACAGATACGCAGTATTTT
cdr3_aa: CASSLVGTATDTQYF

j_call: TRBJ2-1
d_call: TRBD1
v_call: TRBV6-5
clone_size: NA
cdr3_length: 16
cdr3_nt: TGTGCCAGCAGTTATAGCCCGGGACAGGGGCCCAATGAGCAGTTCTTC
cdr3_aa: CASSYSPGQGPNEQFF

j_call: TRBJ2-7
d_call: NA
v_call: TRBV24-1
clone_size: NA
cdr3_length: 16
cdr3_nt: TGTGCCACCAGTGATTTTTCAGGAGGGATGGGCTACGAGCAGTACTTC
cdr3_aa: CATSDFSGGMGYEQYF

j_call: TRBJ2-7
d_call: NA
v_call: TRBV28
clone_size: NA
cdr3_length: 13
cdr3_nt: TGTGCCAGCAGTCCGCGGGCTACGGGGGAGCAGTACTTC
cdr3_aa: CASSPRATGEQYF

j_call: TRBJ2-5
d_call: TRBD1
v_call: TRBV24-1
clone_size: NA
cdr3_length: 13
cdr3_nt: TGTGCCACCAGACGGACAGGGGGAGAGACCCAGTACTTC
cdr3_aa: CATRRTGGETQYF

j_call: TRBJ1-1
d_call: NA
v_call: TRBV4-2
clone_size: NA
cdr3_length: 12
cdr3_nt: TGTGCCAGCAGCTGGGGAGGGCCTGAAGCTTTCTTT
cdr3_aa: CASSWGGPEAFF

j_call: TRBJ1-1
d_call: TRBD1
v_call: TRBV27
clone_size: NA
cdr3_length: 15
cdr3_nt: TGTGCCAGCAGTTTATTAGGGACAGGGGATATTAGAGCTTTCTTT
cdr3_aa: CASSLLGTGDIRAFF

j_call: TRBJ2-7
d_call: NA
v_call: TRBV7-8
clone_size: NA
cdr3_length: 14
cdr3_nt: TGTGCCAGCAGCGTACGGGACACAATCTACGAGCAGTACTTC
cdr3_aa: CASSVRDTIYEQYF

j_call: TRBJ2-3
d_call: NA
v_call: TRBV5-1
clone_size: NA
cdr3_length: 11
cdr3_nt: TGCGCCAGCATTGAGGGGGTTACGCAGTATTTT
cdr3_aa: CASIEGVTQYF

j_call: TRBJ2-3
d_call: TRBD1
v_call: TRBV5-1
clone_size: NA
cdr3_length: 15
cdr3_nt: TGCGCCAGCACCGAGGGGGCGGCGAGCACAGATACGCAGTATTTT
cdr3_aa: CASTEGAASTDTQYF

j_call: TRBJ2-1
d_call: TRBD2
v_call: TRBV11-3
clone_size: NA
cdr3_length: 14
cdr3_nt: TGTGCCAGCAGCGGACGACTGGGAGGGCATGAGCAGTTCTTC
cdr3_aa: CASSGRLGGHEQFF

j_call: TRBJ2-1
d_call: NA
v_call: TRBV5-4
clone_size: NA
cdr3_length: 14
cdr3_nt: TGTGCCAGCAGCTTGGCAGGGGCCTACAATGAGCAGTTCTTC
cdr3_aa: CASSLAGAYNEQFF

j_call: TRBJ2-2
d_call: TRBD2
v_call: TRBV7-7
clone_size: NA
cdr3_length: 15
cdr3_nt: TGTGCCAGCAGCCCACGGGAGGCAAACACCGGGGAGCTGTTTTTT
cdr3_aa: CASSPREANTGELFF

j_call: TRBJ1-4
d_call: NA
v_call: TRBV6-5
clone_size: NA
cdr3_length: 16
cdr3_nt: TGTGCCAGCAGTTACTCGAAATTTGCAGGGGAGGAAAAACTGTTTTTT
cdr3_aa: CASSYSKFAGEEKLFF

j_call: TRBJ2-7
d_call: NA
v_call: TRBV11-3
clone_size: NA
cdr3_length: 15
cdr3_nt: TGTGCCAGCAGCTCTGGGGGGACGGTGACCTACGAGCAGTACTTC
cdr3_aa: CASSSGGTVTYEQYF

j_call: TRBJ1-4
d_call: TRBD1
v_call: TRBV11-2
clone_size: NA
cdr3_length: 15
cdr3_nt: TGTGCCAGCAGCTCAAAGACAGGGAGGTCTGAAAAACTGTTTTTT
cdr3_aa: CASSSKTGRSEKLFF

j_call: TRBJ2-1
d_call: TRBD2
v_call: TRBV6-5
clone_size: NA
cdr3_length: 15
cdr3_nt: TGTGCCAGCAGTTTGCTAGCGGGAGTTGGAAATGAGCAGTTCTTC
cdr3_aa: CASSLLAGVGNEQFF

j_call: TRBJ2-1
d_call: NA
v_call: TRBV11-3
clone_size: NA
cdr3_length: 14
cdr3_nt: TGTGCCAGCAGCTTCGGGACTGCTTATGATGAGCAGTTCTTC
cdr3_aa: CASSFGTAYDEQFF

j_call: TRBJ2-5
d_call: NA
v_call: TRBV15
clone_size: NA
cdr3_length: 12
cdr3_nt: TGTGCTATTGGGCAGGGTCGTGAGACCCAGTACTTC
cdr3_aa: CAIGQGRETQYF

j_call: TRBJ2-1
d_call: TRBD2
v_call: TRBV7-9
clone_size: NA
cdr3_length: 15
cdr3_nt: TGTGCCAGCAGCAGAGCACTAGCGGGAGTCAATGAGCAGTTCTTC
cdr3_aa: CASSRALAGVNEQFF

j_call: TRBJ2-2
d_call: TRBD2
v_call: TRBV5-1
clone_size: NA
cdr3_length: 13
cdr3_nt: TGCGCCAGCAGCGCCATAGCGGGAGGGGAGCTGTTTTTT
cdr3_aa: CASSAIAGGELFF

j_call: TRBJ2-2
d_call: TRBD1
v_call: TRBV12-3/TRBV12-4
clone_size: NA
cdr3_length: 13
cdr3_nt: TGTGCCAGCAGATCCACAGGGGCCGGGGAGCTGTTTTTT
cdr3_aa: CASRSTGAGELFF

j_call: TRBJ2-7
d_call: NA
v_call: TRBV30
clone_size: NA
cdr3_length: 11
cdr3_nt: TGTGCCTGGAGTGTCTCTTACGAGCAGTACTTC
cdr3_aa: CAWSVSYEQYF

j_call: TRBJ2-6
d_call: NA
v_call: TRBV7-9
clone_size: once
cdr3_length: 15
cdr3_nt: TGTGCCAGCAGCTTCCAGGGGTCTGGGGCCAACGTCCTGACTTTC
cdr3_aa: CASSFQGSGANVLTF

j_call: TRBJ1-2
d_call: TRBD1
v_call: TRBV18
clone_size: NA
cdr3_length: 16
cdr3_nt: TGTGCCAGCTCACCGGGCAGGGGGAAGGTCTCTGGTGGCTACACCTTC
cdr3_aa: CASSPGRGKVSGGYTF

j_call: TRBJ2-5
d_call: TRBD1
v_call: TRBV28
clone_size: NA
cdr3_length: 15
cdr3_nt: TGTGCCAGCAGTCCAGGGGGCCGTCTGGTAGAGACCCAGTACTTC
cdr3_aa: CASSPGGRLVETQYF

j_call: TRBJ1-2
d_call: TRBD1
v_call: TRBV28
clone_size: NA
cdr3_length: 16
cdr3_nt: TGTGCCAGCAGAAAGACAGGGGGTCCTCTGGACTATGGCTACACCTTC
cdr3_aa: CASRKTGGPLDYGYTF

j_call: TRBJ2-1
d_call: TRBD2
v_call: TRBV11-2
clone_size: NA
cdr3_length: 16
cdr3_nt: TGTGCCAGCAGCTTAGTGGGGCGGGAGCATTTAGATGAGCAGTTCTTC
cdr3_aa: CASSLVGREHLDEQFF

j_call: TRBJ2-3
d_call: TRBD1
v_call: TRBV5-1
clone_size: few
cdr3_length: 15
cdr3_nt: TGCGCCAGCAGCGCGGGACAGGGAGACGCGGATACGCAGTATTTT
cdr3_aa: CASSAGQGDADTQYF

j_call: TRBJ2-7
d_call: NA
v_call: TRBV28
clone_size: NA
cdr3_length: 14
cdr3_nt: TGTGCCAGCAGTTTACCTCCAGGGGACTACGAGCAGTACTTC
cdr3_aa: CASSLPPGDYEQYF

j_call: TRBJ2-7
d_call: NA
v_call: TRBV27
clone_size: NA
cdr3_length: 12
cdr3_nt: TGTGCCAGCAGTAACATAGTTGGGCAGCAGTACTTC
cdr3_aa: CASSNIVGQQYF

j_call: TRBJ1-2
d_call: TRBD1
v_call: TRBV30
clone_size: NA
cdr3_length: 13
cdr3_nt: TGTGCCTGGAGCGGACAGGGGGCAGCTGGCTACACCTTC
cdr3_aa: CAWSGQGAAGYTF

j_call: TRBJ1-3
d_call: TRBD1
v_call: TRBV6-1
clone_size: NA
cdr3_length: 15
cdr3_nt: TGTGCCAGCAGTGAACGGGACAGGGGTAGAAACACCATATATTTT
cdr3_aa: CASSERDRGRNTIYF

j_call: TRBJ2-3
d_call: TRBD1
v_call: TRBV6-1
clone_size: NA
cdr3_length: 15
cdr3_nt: TGTGCCAGCAGTGAAATCACAGGGGGAAGGGATACGCAGTATTTT
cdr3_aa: CASSEITGGRDTQYF

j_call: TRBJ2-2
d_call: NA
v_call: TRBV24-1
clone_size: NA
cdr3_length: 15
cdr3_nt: TGTGCCACCAGTGCGGCGGACGGGGGCACCGGGGAGCTGTTTTTT
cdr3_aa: CATSAADGGTGELFF

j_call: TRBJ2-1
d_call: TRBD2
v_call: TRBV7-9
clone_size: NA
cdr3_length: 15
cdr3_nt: TGTGCCAGCAGCTTAGGGCTAGCGGATAACAATGAGCAGTTCTTC
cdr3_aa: CASSLGLADNNEQFF

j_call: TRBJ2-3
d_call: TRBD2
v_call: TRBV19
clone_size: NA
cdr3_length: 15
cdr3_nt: TGTGCCAGTAGTGCGGTCGCGGGAGCTGAAGATACGCAGTATTTT
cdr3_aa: CASSAVAGAEDTQYF

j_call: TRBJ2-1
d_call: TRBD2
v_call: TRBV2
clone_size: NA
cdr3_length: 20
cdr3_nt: TGTGCCAGCAGGCCGGGCCAAGGGACTAGCGGGAGGTCGCGTTACAATGAGCAGTTCTTC
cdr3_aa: CASRPGQGTSGRSRYNEQFF

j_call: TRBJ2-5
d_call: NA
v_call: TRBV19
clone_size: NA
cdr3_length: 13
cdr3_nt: TGTGCCAGTAGTATATCCAGACAAGAGACCCAGTACTTC
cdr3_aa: CASSISRQETQYF